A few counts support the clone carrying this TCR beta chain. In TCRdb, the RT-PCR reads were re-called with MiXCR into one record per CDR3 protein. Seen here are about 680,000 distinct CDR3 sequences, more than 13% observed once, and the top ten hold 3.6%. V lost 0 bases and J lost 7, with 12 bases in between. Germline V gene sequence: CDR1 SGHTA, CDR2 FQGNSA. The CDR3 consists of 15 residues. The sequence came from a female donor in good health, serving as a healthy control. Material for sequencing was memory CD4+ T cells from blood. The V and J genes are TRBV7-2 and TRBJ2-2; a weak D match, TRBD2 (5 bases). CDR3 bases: TGTGCCAGCAGCTTAGCGGCCGGGATGGTCGGGGAGCTGTTTTTT. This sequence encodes CASSLAAGMVGELFF.